This is a list of T cell receptor beta chains from one sample in a study of CD8+CD57+ T cells in acquired aplastic anemia. TCRdb ran MiXCR on the reads and lists one entry per CDR3 protein. The sample includes about 290,000 distinct CDR3 sequences, 50% to 65% of them seen just once. Sequencing was performed on sorted CD4+, CD8+, or CD8+CD57+ T cells (not recorded which) from PBMCs. These receptors all come from a human donor with aplastic anemia. The CDR3 runs from the conserved cysteine through the conserved F or W. The order of the fields is V gene, J gene, D gene, clone size, CDR3 DNA, CDR3 protein. The D gene is left open where the match is weak. Clone size is not always given. Where it is, it says once, few, many or a class for expanded clones.

TRBV4-1,TRBJ2-3,TRBD1,-,TGCGCCAGCAGAGGACAGGGGAAGCAGTATTTT,CASRGQGKQYF
TRBV24-1,TRBJ2-1,-,-,TGTGCCACCAGTGATTGGGGACAAGGAGACTACAATGAGCAGTTCTTC,CATSDWGQGDYNEQFF
TRBV20-1,TRBJ2-7,TRBD1,-,TGCAGTGCTAGGGCTGGGACAGTGGGCGAGCAGTACTTC,CSARAGTVGEQYF
TRBV10-2,TRBJ2-5,TRBD1,-,TGCGCCAGCAGCGGACAGGGAAGGTCAGAGACCCAGTACTTC,CASSGQGRSETQYF
TRBV7-8,TRBJ2-2,TRBD2,many,TGTGCCAGCAGCCTTAGCGGGGTGGGCACCGGGGAGCTGTTTTTT,CASSLSGVGTGELFF
TRBV29-1,TRBJ2-5,TRBD2,once,TGCAGCGTTGAAGATCGTTTCAGCGGGGGGATCCAAGAGACCCAGTACTTC,CSVEDRFSGGIQETQYF
TRBV20-1,TRBJ2-1,TRBD2,once,TGCAGTGCTAGACCAACCGGGACTAGCCCCTACAATGAGCAGTTCTTC,CSARPTGTSPYNEQFF
TRBV19,TRBJ2-7,-,-,TGTGCCAGTAGCACCTTCTACGAGCAGTACTTC,CASSTFYEQYF
TRBV20-1,TRBJ1-1,-,-,TGCAGTGCTAGGGAACAGATCAACACTGAAGCTTTCTTT,CSAREQINTEAFF
TRBV19,TRBJ2-6,-,-,TGTGCCAGTAGTACCCCTTGGCGTTTCCCTGGGGCCAACGTCCTGACTTTC,CASSTPWRFPGANVLTF
TRBV7-2,TRBJ2-3,-,-,TGTGCCAGCAGCACCCAGTCCACAGATACGCAGTATTTT,CASSTQSTDTQYF
TRBV3-1,TRBJ2-5,TRBD2,many,TGTGCCAGCAGCCAATTCGGGGGAGGGCGGGAGACCCAGTACTTC,CASSQFGGGRETQYF
TRBV7-3,TRBJ2-7,-,many,TGTGCCAGCAGCTTAACTCTGGCAGGGACGACCTACGAGCAGTACTTC,CASSLTLAGTTYEQYF
TRBV5-8,TRBJ2-1,TRBD1,many,TGTGCCAGCAGCCCGGGACAGGTTAACAATGAGCAGTTCTTC,CASSPGQVNNEQFF
TRBV19,TRBJ1-1,TRBD1,-,TGTGCCAGTACGTTTGGGAGACAGGGTAACTCTGAAGCTTTCTTT,CASTFGRQGNSEAFF
TRBV7-2,TRBJ1-1,TRBD1,-,TGTGCCAGCAGCTTCGGGGACAGGAGGAACACTGAAGCTTTCTTT,CASSFGDRRNTEAFF
TRBV25-1,TRBJ2-3,-,-,TGTGCCAGTCGGGACGGGAGCACAGATACGCAGTATTTT,CASRDGSTDTQYF
TRBV7-9,TRBJ1-5,-,-,TGTGCCAGCAGCTTAAGGGGGACCCAGCATTTT,CASSLRGTQHF
TRBV5-4,TRBJ1-1,-,many,TGTGCCAGCAGCTTGGATGGGGTTGAAGCTTTCTTT,CASSLDGVEAFF
TRBV5-4,TRBJ1-6,-,-,TGTGCCAGCAGCGCGGACGGACGGCACTATAACTCACCCCTCCACTTT,CASSADGRHYNSPLHF
TRBV5-8,TRBJ2-3,-,-,TGTGCCAGCAGCTTGGGCCAGCTAGACACAGATACGCAGTATTTT,CASSLGQLDTDTQYF
TRBV11-2,TRBJ2-6,-,-,TGTGCCAGCAGCTTAAGTGCTGGGGCCAACGTCCTGACTTTC,CASSLSAGANVLTF
TRBV20-1,TRBJ2-1,-,-,TGCAGTGCGCCGGGGGACTCAGGCGACAATGAGCAGTTCTTC,CSAPGDSGDNEQFF
TRBV7-9,TRBJ1-2,-,many,TGTGCCAGCAGCTTCGCCGGAAACTATGGCTACACCTTC,CASSFAGNYGYTF
TRBV7-9,TRBJ1-6,TRBD1,-,TGTGCCAGCAGCTTAGGACAGGGCTTAAGTTCACCCCTCCACTTT,CASSLGQGLSSPLHF
TRBV6-2/TRBV6-3,TRBJ1-6,-,-,TGTGCCAGCAGTTACTCGACTCACAGGGCGAATTCACCCCTCCACTTT,CASSYSTHRANSPLHF
TRBV29-1,TRBJ2-7,-,-,TGCAGCGTTGATAGGCTAAACACCGGGGAGCAGTACTTC,CSVDRLNTGEQYF
TRBV10-3,TRBJ2-7,-,-,TGTGCCATCAGTGAGGGCCGGAGGCCGTCTTACGAGCAGTACTTC,CAISEGRRPSYEQYF
TRBV12-3/TRBV12-4,TRBJ2-7,-,many,TGTGCCAGCAGTCCGTCCCAACGCGGCCTCGAGCAGTACTTC,CASSPSQRGLEQYF
TRBV6-5,TRBJ1-4,-,many,TGTGCCAGCAGTTGGGGGGGTCTTAATGAAAAACTGTTTTTT,CASSWGGLNEKLFF
TRBV2,TRBJ1-1,-,-,TGTGCCAGCAGCCCGATGAACTCCGTGAGCACTGAAGCTTTCTTT,CASSPMNSVSTEAFF
TRBV10-3,TRBJ2-7,-,-,TGTGCCATCAGTTCGGGCGGGATCGGGTACGAGCAGTACTTC,CAISSGGIGYEQYF
TRBV25-1,TRBJ2-5,TRBD1,few,TGTGCCAGCAGTGCTACAGGGGGCGGTTGGCGAGAGACCCAGTACTTC,CASSATGGGWRETQYF
TRBV10-3,TRBJ1-4,-,-,TGTGCCATCTGTGAGAGGGCTGGAGTCAATGAAAAACTGTTTTTT,CAICERAGVNEKLFF
TRBV24-1,TRBJ1-2,-,-,TGTGCCACCAGTGATGGTCCCAGTACTAACTATGGCTACACCTTC,CATSDGPSTNYGYTF
TRBV9,TRBJ1-1,TRBD1,-,TGTGCCAGCAGCGTAAGTGGGACAGGGGTTCCTGAAGCTTTCTTT,CASSVSGTGVPEAFF
TRBV7-3,TRBJ2-7,TRBD1,-,TGTGCCAGCAGCTTAAACCCGGGACAGGAGTACGAGCAGTACTTC,CASSLNPGQEYEQYF
TRBV19,TRBJ2-7,TRBD2,-,TGTGCCAGTAGTACGGGGACTAGCGGGAGACTCTGGTACGAGCAGTACTTC,CASSTGTSGRLWYEQYF
TRBV5-1,TRBJ2-7,-,-,TGCGCCAGCAGATTTGATAGCTACGAGCAGTACTTC,CASRFDSYEQYF
TRBV5-5,TRBJ2-7,TRBD1,many,TGTGCCAGCAGCCCGTCAACCGGGACAGATTGGGAGTACTTC,CASSPSTGTDWEYF
TRBV9,TRBJ1-1,-,-,TGTGCCAGCAGCGTAGTTAACACTGAAGCTTTCTTT,CASSVVNTEAFF
TRBV20-1,TRBJ2-5,TRBD1,-,TGCAGTGCTAGAGCCCAGGGGGCAGACAATCAGCCCCAGTACTTC,CSARAQGADNQPQYF
TRBV7-9,TRBJ2-1,-,-,TGTGCCAGCAGCTCCAGGGGTGGGCATGAGCAGTTCTTC,CASSSRGGHEQFF
TRBV11-2,TRBJ2-1,TRBD2,-,TGTGCCAGCAGCTTAGGGACTAGCGGGGCCTTGGCTGAGCAGTTCTTC,CASSLGTSGALAEQFF
TRBV9,TRBJ2-1,-,-,TGTGCCAGCAGCGTAGTGCTTGGCCATAACAATGAGCAGTTCTTC,CASSVVLGHNNEQFF
TRBV20-1,TRBJ2-7,TRBD2,once,TGCAGTGCCCAGACTAGCGCAACCTACGAGCAGTACTTC,CSAQTSATYEQYF
TRBV6-1,TRBJ2-7,TRBD1,-,TGTGCCAGCAACAGAGGGACAGCCGGCTCCTACGAGCAGTACTTC,CASNRGTAGSYEQYF
TRBV7-8,TRBJ2-3,TRBD2,-,TGTGCCAGCAGCCTCCGACTAGCGGGGGGGCAGGGCACAGATACGCAGTATTTT,CASSLRLAGGQGTDTQYF
TRBV7-9,TRBJ2-7,-,-,TGTGCCAGCAGCCAAGATCATGGGGCAGGGTCCTACGAGCAGTACTTC,CASSQDHGAGSYEQYF
TRBV5-1,TRBJ1-1,TRBD1,many,TGCGCCAGCAGCTCGAATACAGGGGCGCGGGTCACTGAAGCTTTCTTT,CASSSNTGARVTEAFF
TRBV15,TRBJ2-5,-,many,TGTGCCACCAGCAGGAATAGGGTGGAGACCCAGTACTTC,CATSRNRVETQYF
TRBV19,TRBJ2-7,-,-,TGTGCCAGTAGTATGGGAGGCGGCTACGAGCAGTACTTC,CASSMGGGYEQYF
TRBV6-4,TRBJ2-2,-,many,TGTGCCAGCAGTGATTTCGATGGCGGGGAGCTGTTTTTT,CASSDFDGGELFF
TRBV3-1,TRBJ2-3,TRBD2,-,TGTGCCAGCAGCCATCGACTAGCGAGGGCTACGCAGTATTTT,CASSHRLARATQYF
TRBV3-1,TRBJ1-1,-,many,TGTGCCAGCAGCTTAGTCACAGGGAACACTGAAGCTTTCTTT,CASSLVTGNTEAFF